The rows below give T cell receptor beta chains drawn from one sample of a study of blood T cells in healthy people across ages. Each CDR3 protein is one row after TCRdb ran MiXCR on the 5' RACE reads. The sample consists of 1.5 million to 2 million distinct CDR3 sequences, around half of them appearing once. Specimen: blood. These receptors all stem from a middle-aged woman in good health. Both conserved end residues are part of each CDR3. The D gene is left open where the match is weak. Rows may omit the clone size; those that give it use once, few, many or a size class.

d_call j_call clone_size v_call cdr3_nt cdr3_aa
. TRBJ1-2 few TRBV6-6 TGTGCCAGCACCTATGAACGGTCGAACTATGGCTACACCTTC CASTYERSNYGYTF
. TRBJ2-1 . TRBV13 TGTGCCAGCAGCTTAAGGTGGGCGGGCCTCTCCTACAATGAGCAGTTCTTC CASSLRWAGLSYNEQFF
. TRBJ2-5 few TRBV20-1 TGCAGTGCTAGACAGGCCCCCCAAGAGACCCAGTACTTC CSARQAPQETQYF
. TRBJ1-2 few TRBV6-6 TGTGCCGGTCAGGCGGGGTCCAACTATGGCTACACCTTC CAGQAGSNYGYTF
. TRBJ2-7 . TRBV10-3 TGTGCCATCAGTGAGTCGTCGGCCGGCAGAACATACGAGCAGTACTTC CAISESSAGRTYEQYF
TRBD1 TRBJ2-7 . TRBV2 TGTGCCAGCAGTCCGGGACAGTGGGCCAGCGCGTACTTC CASSPGQWASAYF
TRBD2 TRBJ2-1 . TRBV9 TGTGCCAGCAGCATCCAGCCTAGCGGGGGGGCGCATGAGCAGTTCTTC CASSIQPSGGAHEQFF
. TRBJ2-7 few TRBV2 TGTGCCAGCAGTGTGTTGGGGGTCGACAATGAGCAGTACTTC CASSVLGVDNEQYF
TRBD1 TRBJ1-1 . TRBV4-3 TGCGCCAGCAGCCAGCAAACAGGGGACACTGAAGCTTTCTTT CASSQQTGDTEAFF
TRBD1 TRBJ2-1 . TRBV9 TGTGCCAGCAGCGTAGTAACAGGGGGCCGAAACAATGAGCAGTTCTTC CASSVVTGGRNNEQFF
TRBD1 TRBJ2-1 few TRBV5-1 TGCGCCAGCAGCGGAACGAGGGACAGGGGGAAATACAATGAGCAGTTCTTC CASSGTRDRGKYNEQFF
TRBD2 TRBJ2-4 once TRBV20-1 TGCAGTGCTACGCCGGGACTAGCGGCCGACGGTCGGTACTTC CSATPGLAADGRYF
TRBD1 TRBJ2-3 few TRBV7-8 TGTGCCAGCAGCTTCCGGGACAGGGTTATAGATACGCAGTATTTT CASSFRDRVIDTQYF
. TRBJ1-2 . TRBV10-2 TGCGCCAGCAGACAAGACACTAACTATGGCTACACCTTC CASRQDTNYGYTF
TRBD2 TRBJ2-5 . TRBV7-8 TGTGCCAGCAGCTTAGGACTAGCGGGGGGATTGAAGCAAGAGACCCAGTACTTC CASSLGLAGGLKQETQYF
. TRBJ2-1 . TRBV7-9 TGTGCCAGCAGCTTAGATTTGGGGGTGTTCTTC CASSLDLGVFF
TRBD2 TRBJ2-5 . TRBV7-3 TGTGCCAGCAGCACCGCGGGGGGCCTTTTGGAGACCCAGTACTTC CASSTAGGLLETQYF
TRBD1 TRBJ2-5 few TRBV28 TGTGCCAGCAGTACGGGACAGGGAGGGTACCAAGAGACCCAGTACTTC CASSTGQGGYQETQYF
TRBD1 TRBJ2-5 . TRBV28 TGTGCCAGCAGTATAACCAGGGGGATCCAAGAGACCCAGTACTTC CASSITRGIQETQYF
TRBD1 TRBJ2-7 few TRBV12-3/TRBV12-4 TGTGCCAGCAGTTTGACGGACAGGGCTCTCGAGCAGTACTTC CASSLTDRALEQYF
TRBD1 TRBJ2-3 . TRBV27 TGTGCCAGCAGCACTACAGGGGCCCCGAGCACAGATACGCAGTATTTT CASSTTGAPSTDTQYF
. TRBJ2-7 . TRBV20-1 TGCAGTACTAGCCACACGGACAGTTACGAGCAGTACTTC CSTSHTDSYEQYF
. TRBJ2-3 . TRBV11-3 TGTGCCAGCAGCTACGGGATCCTCACAGATACGCAGTATTTT CASSYGILTDTQYF
TRBD1 TRBJ1-1 . TRBV5-1 TGCGCCAGCAGCTTGAGGAACAGGGGGCAAGGTGAAGCTTTCTTT CASSLRNRGQGEAFF
. TRBJ2-1 . TRBV11-2 TGTGCCAGCAGCCGTAACAGGGGAGGTTCCTACAATGAGCAGTTCTTC CASSRNRGGSYNEQFF
TRBD2 TRBJ2-1 few TRBV24-1 TGTGCCACCAGTGATTCCCGACTAGCGGGAGCATCTGGGAATGAGCAGTTCTTC CATSDSRLAGASGNEQFF
. TRBJ1-1 . TRBV2 TGTGCCAGCAGTTACCTCGGGGGGCGGGGGGCTGAAGCTTTCTTT CASSYLGGRGAEAFF
. TRBJ2-5 . TRBV29-1 TGCAGCGTTGTGGAGGGTGGAGAGCAGTACTTC CSVVEGGEQYF
. TRBJ1-1 once TRBV4-3 TGCGCCAGCAGCCAAGTGGACAGCCAGAACACTGAAGCTTTCTTT CASSQVDSQNTEAFF
. TRBJ2-3 . TRBV6-1 TGTGCCAGCTGTCAGGGGACTAGCACAGATACGCAGTATTTT CASCQGTSTDTQYF
. TRBJ2-7 . TRBV28 TGTGCCAGCAGTTTAAGTGGGGGGGCTGACGAGCAGTACTTC CASSLSGGADEQYF
TRBD2 TRBJ2-3 few TRBV19 TGTGCCAGTAGTGACAGACTAGCGGGAAGCACAGATACGCAGTATTTT CASSDRLAGSTDTQYF
TRBD2 TRBJ2-1 . TRBV5-1 TGCGCCAGCAGCCCCGGACTAGCTGGGCGCGAGCAGTTCTTC CASSPGLAGREQFF
. TRBJ1-6 . TRBV9 TGTGCCAGCAGCTTTTACAGGGATTTCAATTCACCCCTCCACTTT CASSFYRDFNSPLHF
. TRBJ2-5 few TRBV5-1 TGCGCCAGCAGAGTGGCCCCTCAGAGACAAGAGACCCAGTACTTC CASRVAPQRQETQYF
. TRBJ2-7 . TRBV27 TGTGCCAGCAGGCCTTCGCGGGGGCCCACCTACGAGCAGTACTTC CASRPSRGPTYEQYF
. TRBJ2-5 few TRBV6-5 TGTGCCAGCAGTTACTGGACAGTCAACCAAGAGACCCAGTACTTC CASSYWTVNQETQYF
. TRBJ2-5 . TRBV10-3 TGTGCCATCTGGGGGGGGCTAGCCCAAGAGACCCAGTACTTC CAIWGGLAQETQYF
TRBD2 TRBJ2-5 . TRBV29-1 TGCAGCGTTGCTACGCGGGGGAGCCTAGAGACCCAGTACTTC CSVATRGSLETQYF
. TRBJ2-3 many TRBV9 TGTGCCAGCAGCGTAGCGGGGCCCAGCACAGATACGCAGTATTTT CASSVAGPSTDTQYF
. TRBJ2-7 . TRBV7-8 TGTGCCAGCAGGAGGCCGACAGGAGAGCAGTACTTC CASRRPTGEQYF
. TRBJ2-3 few TRBV7-3 TGTGCCAGCAGCTTAAGGTCCCCAGGGCCCTCCTCGGATACGCAGTATTTT CASSLRSPGPSSDTQYF
. TRBJ2-3 many TRBV28 TGTGCCAGCAGTTCCCAGGGGGGGAGCACAGATACGCAGTATTTT CASSSQGGSTDTQYF
. TRBJ1-5 . TRBV12-3/TRBV12-4 TGTGCCAGCAGCCCAGAGTGGGTTCAGCCCCAGCATTTT CASSPEWVQPQHF
. TRBJ2-5 few TRBV2 TGTGCCAGCAGTGAAGTTCCAGGAGAGACCCAGTACTTC CASSEVPGETQYF
. TRBJ2-3 . TRBV6-6 TGTGCCAGCAGTTACTATACCCAACCGCGCACAGATACGCAGTATTTT CASSYYTQPRTDTQYF
. TRBJ1-2 few TRBV28 TGTGCCAGCAGTTTCCAGGGGCTGAACTATGGCTACACCTTC CASSFQGLNYGYTF
. TRBJ1-6 . TRBV7-2 TGTGCCAGCAGCTCGGGGGTGGTAGGGTCCCAGAATTCACCCCTCCACTTT CASSSGVVGSQNSPLHF
. TRBJ2-1 . TRBV4-1 TGCGCCAGCAGCCAAGAGTTGACGGCCTCCTACAATGAGCAGTTCTTC CASSQELTASYNEQFF
. TRBJ2-1 few TRBV6-5 TGTGCCAGCCGCCCGGGACCGACATTCTTGGGTGAGCAGTTCTTC CASRPGPTFLGEQFF
. TRBJ2-7 few TRBV27 TGTGCCAGCAGTTTATCGGTAGGACTAAGGGACGAGCAGTACTTC CASSLSVGLRDEQYF
. TRBJ2-7 few TRBV4-2 TGTGCCAGCAGCCAAGACCCGCCTGGCGAGCAGTACTTC CASSQDPPGEQYF